This T cell receptor beta chain derives from a study of CD4+ T cells in melanoma. The germline gives CDR1 GTSNPN, CDR2 SVGIG (reference sequence). The CDR3 sequence is 14 residues long. V shed 4 bases and J 11 bases; nucleotides not matched to a gene: 16. Notes on the study in general: Neoantigen-specific CD4+ T cells in melanoma reportedly had diverse differentiation states.

Measured with immunoSEQ multiplex PCR; TCRdb has only the in-frame clones, and not every one. Of over 100,000 clones listed, roughly 90% are singletons. Points on this clone: The antigen is unknown.

This TCR was sampled from a human donor with melanoma. The rearrangement links TRBV30 to TRBJ2-5, with 7 bases identical to TRBD2. Source material: peripheral blood. The CDR3, as DNA: TGTGCCTGGAATCTTCGGGGGGTAACGGGCTCTCAGTACTTC. It specifies CAWNLRGVTGSQYF.